This T cell receptor beta chain was captured by sequencing in a study of blood T cells in healthy people across ages. This clonotype was picked up a small number of times. The CDR3 is 15 amino acids. In germline, CDR1 is SEHNR, CDR2 FQNEAQ (reference sequence). Trimming at V came to 1 base and at J to 9 bases, leaving 7 bases not matched to a gene. The authors ran a second PCR of about 7 to 11 cycles using a sample-barcoded 5' primer and a J-beta primer mix. One entry per CDR3 protein results from TCRdb running MiXCR on the 5' RACE reads. The sample carries 800,000 to 950,000 distinct CDR3 sequences, under 50% recorded once.

Input material: blood. The TCR was taken from a man under 40 in good health. V and J are TRBV7-9 and TRBJ2-1; 9 bases line up with TRBD1. The chain's CDR3 is CASSLGTGASAEQFF. The CDR3 nucleotides are TGTGCCAGCAGCTTAGGGACAGGGGCCTCCGCTGAGCAGTTCTTC.